Below, 16 T cell receptor beta chains from the same sample are listed, as sequenced in a study of blood T cell repertoires in COVID-19. The method was immunoSEQ multiplex PCR; TCRdb's version includes in-frame clones alone and lacks a portion of them. This sample carries 80,000 to 100,000 clones, approximately 90% of them seen once, and the ten largest clones take 1.8%. Source material: peripheral blood. The source of these receptors is a human donor with active COVID-19. The donor label of this sample is uncertain.

The chain uses TRBV28 and TRBJ2-2, with D possibly matching TRBD2 (6 bases). V lost 3 bases and J 2 bases, leaving 28 bases between the germline ends. The germline CDR1 and CDR2 sequences are MDHEN and SYDVKM. This CDR3 has 21 residues. CDR3 in amino acids: CASSFPIPLGMPGVNTGELFF. The DNA for the CDR3 is TGTGCCAGCAGTTTCCCCATTCCTCTCGGGATGCCGGGGGTAAACACCGGGGAGCTGTTTTTT.

V usage is TRBV5-1 and J usage is TRBJ1-1, with TRBD1 matching 7 bases. The germline CDR1 and CDR2 sequences are SGHRS and YFSETQ. Germline trimming cut 0 bases from V and 5 bases from J; bases unmatched to any gene: 4. This CDR3 contains 14 residues. CDR3 amino acids: CASSLGSTGTEAFF. The CDR3 DNA follows: TGCGCCAGCAGCTTGGGATCGACAGGGACTGAAGCTTTCTTT.

The DNA of the CDR3 is TGTGCCAGCAGTTCCGGACAGGGATTCTCTGGAAACACCATATATTTT. Protein: CASSSGQGFSGNTIYF. The chain carries TRBV6-5 and TRBJ1-3, with TRBD1 identical over 8 bases. This CDR3 is 16 amino acids long. CDR1 is MNHEY and CDR2 is SVGAGI in the germline V gene. With 4 bases clipped from V and 0 bases from J, the junction kept 5 bases outside the gene matches.

The CDR3: CASRSGVSGNTIYF. The CDR3 DNA reads TGTGCCAGCCGAAGCGGTGTCTCTGGAAACACCATATATTTT. V gene TRBV6-5 combines with J gene TRBJ1-3, with D unclear. The germline V and J ends were trimmed by 8 bases and 0 bases, with 11 bases remaining between them. Germline lookup yields CDR1 MNHEY and CDR2 SVGAGI. The CDR3 loop spans 14 amino acids.

J is TRBJ2-3 and V is TRBV7-9; TRBD2 matches at 11 bases. Germline-derived CDR1 and CDR2 are SEHNR and FQNEAQ (reference sequence). CDR3 length equals 17 residues. With V trimmed by 2 bases and J by 6 bases, 10 bases remained unmatched. The CDR3 loop reads CASSLMGSGGAMDTQYF. For the CDR3, the DNA is TGTGCCAGCAGCTTAATGGGTAGCGGGGGGGCTATGGATACGCAGTATTTT.

This chain uses TRBV2 with TRBJ2-7; 10 positions match TRBD2. V lost 2 bases and J lost 3; bases outside the gene matches: 7. The CDR3 covers 16 residues. Per the germline V gene, CDR1 is SNHLY and CDR2 is FYNNEI. CDR3 in DNA: TGTGCCAGCAGTGAAAGGGCTAGCGGGGGCAGCTACGAGCAGTACTTC. This codes for CASSERASGGSYEQYF.

This chain uses TRBV6-2 or TRBV6-3 with TRBJ2-5; 15 bases are a match to TRBD2. The CDR3 runs 16 residues. The germline gives CDR1 MNHEY, CDR2 SVGEGT. Germline trimming cut 2 bases from V and 2 bases from J; bases unmatched to any gene: 0. The CDR3 sequence is CASSYGLAGGQETQYF. Here the CDR3 DNA reads TGTGCCAGCAGTTACGGACTAGCGGGGGGGCAAGAGACCCAGTACTTC.

This clone showed up just once. This chain links TRBV6-5 with TRBJ2-7, with a weak D call TRBD2 (6 bases). The V gene's germline CDR1 is MNHEY and CDR2 SVGAGI. This CDR3 contains 14 residues. V was trimmed by 0 bases and J by 3 bases, leaving 9 bases between them. Here the CDR3 DNA reads TGTGCCAGCAGTTACTCAGTTAGCGGCTACGAGCAGTACTTC. Translated: CASSYSVSGYEQYF.

The chain carries TRBV3-1 (or the pseudogene TRBV3-2) and TRBJ2-1, with 14 nucleotides matching TRBD2. CDR3 length equals 17 residues. Trimming cost V 4 bases and J 7 bases; bases outside gene matches: 9. Germline V gene sequence: CDR1 LGHDT, CDR2 YNNKEL (reference sequence). This chain's CDR3 is CASSLELRLAGGNEQFF. Here the CDR3 DNA reads TGTGCCAGCAGCCTTGAACTCCGACTAGCGGGGGGGAATGAGCAGTTCTTC.

This clone occurred once. The genes are TRBV9 and TRBJ1-3; tentative D call: TRBD1 (6 bases). This CDR3 has 14 amino acids. The V gene lost 3 bases and the J gene lost 3 bases, with 10 bases spanning the gap. The germline V gene encodes CDR1 SGDLS and CDR2 YYNGEE. In DNA, the CDR3 is TGTGCCAGCAGCGAACAGGGAAATGGAAACACCATATATTTT. It yields the protein CASSEQGNGNTIYF. Supplemented by reference TRBV9 and TRBJ1-3, the full variable domain reads DSGVTQTPKHLITATGQRVTLRCSPRSGDLSVYWYQQSLDQGLQFLIQYYNGEERAKGNILERFSAQQFPDLHSELNLSSLELGDSALYFCASSEQGNGNTIYFGEGSWLTVV.

The chain combines TRBV19 with TRBJ1-1; no clear D. The V end lost 7 bases, the J end lost 2 bases, and 11 bases lay between the germline ends. This CDR3 comprises 13 residues. Germline loops: CDR1 LNHDA, CDR2 SQIVND (reference sequence). CDR3: CASKDQVNTEAFF. The CDR3 coding sequence is TGTGCCAGTAAGGATCAGGTCAACACTGAAGCTTTCTTT.

The chain joins TRBV19 to TRBJ2-1; TRBD1 agrees at 7 bases. The germline gives CDR1 LNHDA, CDR2 SQIVND (reference sequence). After removal of 2 bases from V and 4 bases from J, the junction contained 8 bases not matched to a gene. The CDR3 covers 16 residues. For the CDR3, the DNA is TGTGCCAGTAGTATAAAGACAGGGAGCGGATACAATGAGCAGTTCTTC. This codes for CASSIKTGSGYNEQFF.

The rearrangement links TRBV19 to TRBJ2-1, with a weak D call TRBD1 (6 bases). V was clipped by 4 bases and J by 0 bases, with 19 bases between them. The CDR3 loop spans 18 amino acids. Germline CDR1 is LNHDA and CDR2 is SQIVND (reference sequence). CDR3 sequence reads: CASSTTGEAVVSYNEQFF. The CDR3 coding sequence is TGTGCCAGTAGTACGACAGGCGAGGCTGTTGTCTCCTACAATGAGCAGTTCTTC.

This rearrangement joins TRBV27 to TRBJ1-6; 8 bases align to TRBD1. The CDR3 runs 18 residues. CDR1 is MNHEY, CDR2 SMNVEV, per germline (reference sequence). Trimming at V came to 6 bases and at J to 5 bases, leaving 15 bases not matched to a gene. This chain's CDR3 is CASRSPWTGHLDNSPLHF. The CDR3 DNA follows: TGTGCCAGCAGGTCGCCCTGGACAGGGCATCTCGATAATTCACCCCTCCACTTT.

This sequence joins TRBV28 and TRBJ2-5, with TRBD2 matching 9 bases. CDR1 is MDHEN and CDR2 is SYDVKM in the germline V gene. The CDR3 is made up of 15 amino acids. The J segment lost 2 bases and the V segment lost 6 bases, leaving 7 bases of the junction unmatched. The CDR3 DNA is TGTGCCAGCAGGGCCATCGCGGGGGGGCAAGAGACCCAGTACTTC. Its translation: CASRAIAGGQETQYF.

The J gene is TRBJ1-6, the V gene TRBV9; D not resolved. Germline V gives CDR1 SGDLS, CDR2 YYNGEE. This CDR3 has 15 residues. V was shortened by 3 bases and J by 6 bases, with 13 bases between the two germline ends. Here the CDR3 DNA reads TGTGCCAGCAGCGCCGCCGGTAGAGGTAATTCACCCCTCCACTTT. Its translation is CASSAAGRGNSPLHF.